One sample yielded the 15 T cell receptor beta chains listed below, sequenced in a study of prognosis after radiotherapy for stage I lung cancer. Using two-round multiplex PCR, the authors amplified TCR beta CDR3 from genomic DNA. First-round PCR employed TRBV- and TRBJ-specific primers for each gene. TCRdb independently ran MiXCR on the multiplex PCR reads; one entry per CDR3 protein. The sample records 10,000 to 15,000 distinct CDR3 sequences, 43% being singletons. The sequences come from PBMCs, collected before or after stereotactic body radiation therapy (not recorded which). The receptors derive from a donor aged 50 or older with non-small cell lung cancer.

Concerning this clonotype itself: This may come from a read error, since a much larger clone is one base off. The rearrangement links TRBV6-1 to TRBJ2-5; perhaps TRBD1 as D (6 bases). V was clipped by 7 bases and J by 3 bases, with 21 bases between them. The CDR3 covers 16 residues. Germline V gene sequence: CDR1 MNHNS, CDR2 SASEGT. DNA for the CDR3: TGTGCCAGCATTTCTAACAGGGCGTGGGGAAAAGAGACCCAGTACTTC. The encoded protein is CASISNRAWGKETQYF.

There are many counts of this clonotype. V usage is TRBV5-4 and J usage is TRBJ1-2; TRBD1 might be the D (6 bases). The CDR3 totals 13 residues. The V end was cut by 3 bases, the J end by 7 bases, with 13 bases between. Germline loops: CDR1 SGHNT, CDR2 YYREEE (reference sequence). This CDR3 is CASSSGGAGGYTF. CDR3 in DNA: TGTGCCAGCAGCTCTGGGGGGGCAGGTGGCTACACCTTC.

This clonotype was counted many times. The genes are TRBV12-3 or TRBV12-4 and TRBJ2-1; 9 nucleotides align to TRBD2. This CDR3 is 18 amino acids long. J was trimmed by 4 bases and V by 2 bases; bases with no gene match: 12. This CDR3 reads CASSLLSRGGRGYNEQFF. The DNA of the CDR3 is TGTGCCAGCAGTTTACTCTCTCGTGGCGGGAGGGGGTACAATGAGCAGTTCTTC.

At least ten counts were recorded for this clonotype. CDR3 amino acids: CASSSLGTNGETQYF. For the CDR3, the DNA is TGTGCCAGCAGCTCCCTGGGCACCAACGGGGAGACCCAGTACTTC. The chain couples TRBV7-2 to TRBJ2-5; D not certain. The CDR3 loop spans 15 amino acids. Germline loops: CDR1 SGHTA, CDR2 FQGNSA. Trimming stripped 4 bases from V and 5 bases from J, with 17 bases between. Full variable domain (remainder filled in from reference TRBV7-2 and TRBJ2-5): GAGVSQSPSNKVTEKGKDVELRCDPISGHTALYWYRQSLGQGLEFLIYFQGNSAPDKSGLPSDRFSAERTGGSVSTLTIQRTQQEDSAVYLCASSSLGTNGETQYFGPGTRLLVL.

This clonotype showed up just a few times. With a much larger clone just one base away, this may be a read error. The chain recombines TRBV19 with TRBJ2-5; D gene unclear. Deletions cut 2 bases from V and 3 bases from J, with 16 bases between. Germline V gives CDR1 LNHDA, CDR2 SQIVND (reference sequence). The CDR3 covers 16 residues. The CDR3 sequence: CASSIRHGPPEETQYF. CDR3 coding DNA: TGTGCCAGTAGTATAAGGCATGGCCCCCCCGAAGAGACCCAGTACTTC.

This clonotype was seen repeatedly, ten times or more. The chain carries TRBV2 and TRBJ2-7; 8 bases fit TRBD2. Trimming at V came to 7 bases and at J to 4 bases, leaving 9 bases not matched to a gene. The CDR3 extends over 14 amino acids. Germline values: CDR1 SNHLY, CDR2 FYNNEI. This chain's CDR3 is CASKVQRGRYEQYF. In DNA form, the CDR3 reads TGTGCCAGCAAAGTCCAGCGGGGGAGATACGAGCAGTACTTC.

The V gene is TRBV2, the J gene TRBJ2-1, with TRBD2 identical over 9 bases. After removal of 10 bases from V and 7 bases from J, the junction contained 14 bases not matched to a gene. CDR1 SNHLY and CDR2 FYNNEI come from the germline V gene. The CDR3 has 15 amino acids. The CDR3: CAIILGGRAVNEQFF. Written as DNA, the CDR3 is TGTGCCATCATCCTTGGCGGGAGGGCCGTTAATGAGCAGTTCTTC.

In the case of this clonotype: A read error may explain this, as a much larger clone is one base away. The V call is TRBV2, the J call TRBJ2-7; the D gene is possibly TRBD1 (5 bases). There are 16 residues in the CDR3. Trimming cost V 5 bases and J 5 bases, with 22 bases left between them. Per germline, CDR1 SNHLY and CDR2 FYNNEI. CDR3 nucleotides: TGTGCCAGCAGTCAACAAGGGGTGACTCTCAAGGACGAGCAGTACTTC. Amino acid sequence: CASSQQGVTLKDEQYF.

In its sample, this clonotype was seen many times. The V and J genes are TRBV13 and TRBJ2-7, with D unresolved. Between the trimmed V and J ends, which lost 4 bases and 7 bases, there was a span of 8 bases. From germline, CDR1 is PRHDT and CDR2 FYEKMQ (reference sequence). The CDR3 is made up of 11 amino acids. The CDR3: CASSSGWEQYF. The CDR3 region has the DNA TGTGCCAGCAGCTCAGGTTGGGAGCAGTACTTC.

About this clonotype: This sequence is one base from a far larger clone and is likely a read error. The V gene is TRBV7-9, the J gene TRBJ2-1; D call uncertain. Germline loops: CDR1 SEHNR, CDR2 FQNEAQ (reference sequence). The CDR3 runs to 13 residues. V was shortened by 1 base and J by 8 bases, with 9 bases between the two germline ends. Written as DNA, the CDR3 is TGTGCCAGCAGCTTAGGAATGGTGGATGAGCAGTTCTTC. Protein product: CASSLGMVDEQFF.

This clonotype was counted at least ten times. V gene TRBV20-1 combines with J gene TRBJ2-3; 7 nucleotides align to TRBD2. The V gene end was trimmed by 3 bases and the J gene end by 2 bases; junction bases not matched to a gene: 5. The CDR3 spans 14 residues. Germline values: CDR1 DFQATT, CDR2 SNEGSKA (reference sequence). The CDR3, as DNA: TGCAGTGCTAGGGAGCTAGCGGCCACAGATACGCAGTATTTT. Its translation is CSARELAATDTQYF.

This clonotype has only a few counts. The chain is built from TRBV5-4 and TRBJ1-2, with a tentative D call TRBD1 (5 bases). The CDR3 covers 14 residues. Germline V gene sequence: CDR1 SGHNT, CDR2 YYREEE (reference sequence). V gave up 2 bases and J gave up 4 bases, with 12 bases separating them. DNA of the CDR3: TGTGCCAGCAGCTTAGATACAGGAGCCTATGGCTACACCTTC. Its translation is CASSLDTGAYGYTF.

This clonotype was detected only a few times. The CDR3 sequence: CASSFYSGVVETQYF. The DNA of the CDR3 is TGTGCCAGCAGTTTCTACTCGGGGGTAGTGGAGACCCAGTACTTC. The chain combines TRBV28 with TRBJ2-5, with D possibly being TRBD2 (6 bases). CDR1 is MDHEN, CDR2 SYDVKM, per germline. The germline V and J ends were trimmed by 3 bases and 5 bases, with 16 bases remaining between them. The CDR3 length is 15 residues.

The sample holds many counts of this clonotype. The rearrangement joins TRBV20-1 to TRBJ1-1; D gene ambiguous. The CDR3 is 12 amino acids. Trimming pared 6 bases from V and 6 bases from J, leaving 14 bases between. The germline CDR1 and CDR2 sequences are DFQATT and SNEGSKA (reference sequence). The CDR3 sequence: CSAGGVLAEAFF. CDR3 coding DNA: TGCAGTGCGGGCGGGGTGCTCGCTGAAGCTTTCTTT.

V gene TRBV28 combines with J gene TRBJ2-1; D is perhaps TRBD2 (5 bases). CDR3 length: 14 amino acids. Germline CDR1 reads MDHEN; CDR2 reads SYDVKM. Trimming left V 3 bases short and J 10 bases short, with 16 bases between. DNA of the CDR3: TGTGCCAGCAGTTTTCTCCATATAACGGGAGAGCAGTTCTTC. Protein sequence: CASSFLHITGEQFF. Filled out from reference TRBV28 and TRBJ2-1, the complete variable domain reads DVKVTQSSRYLVKRTGEKVFLECVQDMDHENMFWYRQDPGLGLRLIYFSYDVKMKEKGDIPEGYSVSREKKERFSLILESASTNQTSMYLCASSFLHITGEQFFGPGTRLTVL.